The text below deals with one T cell receptor beta chain. The source of the sample is a study of blood T cell repertoires in COVID-19. Across the whole study: Samples representing acute and convalescent COVID-19 were sourced from the United States, Italy and Spain. T cells, B-cell-depleted T cells, or PBMCs provided the cDNA or gDNA that served as material.

Source study methods: Estimates of nucleated cell counts were drawn from the amplification of reference gene primers. The method was immunoSEQ multiplex PCR; TCRdb's version includes in-frame clones alone and lacks a portion of them. The D gene and trimming were derived from the DNA, and the V and J assignments and clone size from that table. The data show about 160,000 clones, about four fifths seen once. Germline CDR1 SGHAT, CDR2 FQNNGV. Trimming removed 5 bases from V and 9 bases from J; junction bases left unmatched: 14. The CDR3 is 16 amino acids. The chain uses TRBV11-2 and TRBJ2-5, with TRBD2 matching over 11 bases. The clonotype was recovered from a human donor with acute or convalescent COVID-19. The donor label of this sample is uncertain. The specimen sequenced was peripheral blood. CDR3 in DNA: TGTGCCAGCAGCCCGACTAGCGGGGCGCCTCGGTGGGCCCAGTACTTC. Residues: CASSPTSGAPRWAQYF.